The next 28 T cell receptor beta chains were all read from a single sample in a study of pediatric ulcerative colitis. Sequencing was performed with immunoSEQ multiplex PCR; in TCRdb, only in-frame clones are kept and a portion is missing. The data show tens of thousands of clones, just over 75% seen once. Sequencing was done on a sample of blood. These receptors were collected from a boy aged 10-17 years with moderate ulcerative colitis.

The table lists this clone with a few counts. The same CDR3 is also encoded by other DNA sequences in this sample. The rearrangement joins TRBV5-1 to TRBJ2-1; TRBD2 is a possible D gene (6 bases). In germline, CDR1 is SGHRS, CDR2 YFSETQ. The CDR3 contains 14 residues. V was trimmed by 5 bases and J by 2 bases, leaving 11 bases between them. Here the CDR3 reads CASRSGETYNEQFF. The CDR3, as DNA: TGCGCCAGCAGATCGGGAGAAACCTACAATGAGCAGTTCTTC.

This clone was observed a single time. This rearrangement joins TRBV5-1 to TRBJ1-2; 10 bases match TRBD1. V shed 4 bases and J 4 bases; nucleotides not matched to a gene: 7. Germline V gene lookup returns CDR1 SGHRS and CDR2 YFSETQ. The length of the CDR3 is 15 residues. CDR3: CASSPGTGASYGYTF. CDR3 sequence (DNA): TGCGCCAGCAGCCCCGGGACAGGGGCTTCCTATGGCTACACCTTC.

This clone has just one count. V and J are TRBV19 and TRBJ2-3, with 10 bases identical to TRBD1. Losses at the gene ends were 4 bases for V and 3 bases for J; bases not matched to a gene: 4. The CDR3 has 15 residues. CDR1 is LNHDA and CDR2 is SQIVND in the germline V gene (reference sequence). CDR3 in amino acids: CASSKGQGPTDTQYF. CDR3 DNA: TGTGCCAGTAGTAAGGGACAGGGGCCAACAGATACGCAGTATTTT.

The CDR3 nucleotides read TGTGCCAGCAGTTATAGGGATCTAGACAATGAGCAGTTCTTC. Encoded protein: CASSYRDLDNEQFF. J is TRBJ2-1 and V is TRBV6-4, with D hard to call. Germline values: CDR1 MRHNA, CDR2 SNTAGT. CDR3 length: 14 amino acids. The V gene lost 5 bases and the J gene lost 5 bases, with 13 bases spanning the gap.

This chain connects TRBV5-1 to TRBJ1-1; a possible D gene is TRBD1 (5 bases). The CDR3 consists of 15 residues. Germline-derived CDR1 and CDR2 are SGHRS and YFSETQ. Trimming took 4 bases from V and 0 from J, leaving 13 bases between them. The CDR3 loop reads CASSLTGPLNTEAFF. CDR3 bases: TGCGCCAGCAGCCTGACGGGACCGTTGAACACTGAAGCTTTCTTT. Using reference TRBV5-1 and TRBJ1-1 for the parts outside the CDR3, the full variable domain is KAGVTQTPRYLIKTRGQQVTLSCSPISGHRSVSWYQQTPGQGLQFLFEYFSETQRNKGNFPGRFSGRQFSNSRSEMNVSTLELGDSALYLCASSLTGPLNTEAFFGQGTRLTVV.

In DNA, the CDR3 is TGTGCCAGCAGCTTAGAGGGGTCGTGGACTGAAGCTTTCTTT. Translating it yields CASSLEGSWTEAFF. The gene calls are TRBV7-9 and TRBJ1-1; TRBD1 might be the D (5 bases). Germline V gene lookup returns CDR1 SEHNR and CDR2 FQNEAQ (reference sequence). V lost 1 base to trimming and J lost 5 bases, with 11 bases between them. This CDR3 spans 14 amino acids. Looking up the rest from reference TRBV7-9 and TRBJ1-1 gives the full variable domain: DTGVSQNPRHKITKRGQNVTFRCDPISEHNRLYWYRQTLGQGPEFLTYFQNEAQLEKSRLLSDRFSAERPKGSFSTLEIQRTEQGDSAMYLCASSLEGSWTEAFFGQGTRLTVV.

The rearrangement joins TRBV27 to TRBJ2-7, with a weak D call TRBD1 (6 bases). Germline V CDR1 and CDR2: MNHEY, SMNVEV (reference sequence). Trimming stripped 0 bases from V and 5 bases from J, with 8 bases between. This CDR3 has 13 residues. In DNA form, the CDR3 reads TGTGCCAGCAGTTTATCCAGGGGCCACGAGCAGTACTTC. Translating gives CASSLSRGHEQYF.

The genes are TRBV7-3 and TRBJ2-2; 10 bases line up with TRBD2. The length of the CDR3 is 16 residues. J lost 5 bases, V lost 5 bases, and 8 bases had no gene match. Germline V gives CDR1 SGHTA, CDR2 FQGTGA. CDR3 sequence (DNA): TGTGCCAGCAGCACACTTGTAGCGGGAGGAACCGGGGAGCTGTTTTTT. This gives the protein CASSTLVAGGTGELFF.

The chain joins TRBV2 to TRBJ1-3; D not certain. The CDR3 loop spans 14 amino acids. Germline V gene lookup returns CDR1 SNHLY and CDR2 FYNNEI. Trimming stripped 8 bases from V and 0 bases from J, with 11 bases between. The CDR3, as DNA: TGTGCCAGCGCCTTCGGCGTCTCTGGAAACACCATATATTTT. It encodes CASAFGVSGNTIYF.

The chain carries TRBV2 and TRBJ2-1; 10 nucleotides match TRBD2. This CDR3 spans 15 amino acids. The junction had 10 bases not matched to a gene; V was cut back by 6 bases and J by 8 bases. The germline V gene has CDR1 SNHLY and CDR2 FYNNEI. CDR3: CASRKSGGAVDEQFF. CDR3 DNA sequence: TGTGCCAGCAGAAAAAGCGGGGGGGCAGTCGATGAGCAGTTCTTC.

This clone was counted a single time. The chain uses TRBV5-1 and TRBJ2-3, with 13 bases identical to TRBD2. The trim removed 4 bases at V and 3 bases at J, leaving 5 bases unmatched. Germline values: CDR1 SGHRS, CDR2 YFSETQ. CDR3 length: 16 amino acids. The CDR3 nucleotides are TGCGCCAGCAGCCTTGGGACTAGCGGGGCGACAGATACGCAGTATTTT. It yields the protein CASSLGTSGATDTQYF.

CDR3 loop: CAWSVTSGLTDTQYF. CDR3 bases: TGTGCCTGGAGTGTAACTAGCGGACTCACAGATACGCAGTATTTT. The chain has TRBV30 and TRBJ2-3; 8 bases agree with TRBD2. Germline trimming cut 0 bases from V and 2 bases from J; bases unmatched to any gene: 4. The germline V gene encodes CDR1 GTSNPN and CDR2 SVGIG (reference sequence). The CDR3 contains 15 residues.

The rearrangement links TRBV5-1 to TRBJ1-3, with 9 bases fitting TRBD1. Trimming removed 0 bases from V and 3 bases from J; junction bases left unmatched: 4. The CDR3 spans 16 residues. Germline CDR1 is SGHRS and CDR2 is YFSETQ. The CDR3 sequence is CASSLDPGQGGNTIYF. DNA for the CDR3: TGCGCCAGCAGCTTGGATCCGGGACAGGGTGGAAACACCATATATTTT.

The rearrangement links TRBV4-3 to TRBJ2-7; TRBD1 aligns across 8 bases. This CDR3 spans 15 amino acids. The germline gives CDR1 LGHNA, CDR2 YSLEER. V gave up 5 bases and J gave up 3 bases; unmatched junction bases: 9. CDR3 amino acids: CASSVEYRGDYEQYF. In DNA form, the CDR3 reads TGCGCCAGCAGCGTAGAGTACAGGGGGGACTACGAGCAGTACTTC.

The gene calls are TRBV6-1 and TRBJ2-7; D unresolved. Looked up from germline, CDR1 is MNHNS and CDR2 is SASEGT. The CDR3 has 10 residues. Trimming shortened V by 6 bases and J by 2 bases, and 2 bases separated the two germline ends. In nucleotides, the CDR3 is TGTGCCAGCAGGACCTACGAGCAGTACTTC. This encodes CASRTYEQYF.

The rearrangement links TRBV5-1 to TRBJ2-1, with TRBD1 identical over 7 bases. The V and J ends lost 0 bases and 8 bases, in that order; junction bases with no gene match: 8. CDR1 is SGHRS and CDR2 is YFSETQ in the germline V gene. The CDR3 runs 15 residues. The CDR3 DNA reads as TGCGCCAGCAGCTTGGTGCCAGGGGGAAGAGATGAGCAGTTCTTC. Translating it yields CASSLVPGGRDEQFF.

CDR3 sequence reads: CASSFQPQGVYGYTF. CDR3 DNA sequence: TGTGCCAGCAGTTTCCAGCCACAGGGGGTCTATGGCTACACCTTC. The chain combines TRBV27 with TRBJ1-2; 8 bases match TRBD1. The CDR3 covers 15 residues. The ends lost 3 bases at V and 4 bases at J; junction bases unmatched: 7. Germline V gene data show CDR1 as MNHEY and CDR2 as SMNVEV (reference sequence).

The V gene is TRBV7-9, the J gene TRBJ1-2; the D is unclear. With 2 bases removed from V and 7 bases from J, the gap between germline ends came to 14 bases. Germline V CDR1 and CDR2: SEHNR, FQNEAQ (reference sequence). The CDR3 sequence is 14 residues long. The DNA of the CDR3 is TGTGCCAGCAGCTTATTCGGGGATCTCTCTGGCTACACCTTC. Residues: CASSLFGDLSGYTF.

The chain employs TRBV5-5 and TRBJ2-1; D may be TRBD1 (6 bases). The CDR3 length is 16 residues. V lost 4 bases and J 4 bases, leaving 18 bases between the germline ends. Germline V gives CDR1 SGHKS, CDR2 YYEKEE (reference sequence). The CDR3 region has the DNA TGTGCCAGCAGCAGGACAGTAGGGAGTGGGTACAATGAGCAGTTCTTC. Residues: CASSRTVGSGYNEQFF.

This clone appeared a few times. The chain combines TRBV7-3 with TRBJ1-2; TRBD1 agrees at 8 bases. Per germline, CDR1 SGHTA and CDR2 FQGTGA. With V trimmed by 5 bases and J by 5 bases, 4 bases remained unmatched. The CDR3 consists of 13 residues. The CDR3 is CASSPTGGYGYTF. CDR3 DNA sequence: TGTGCCAGCAGCCCCACAGGGGGGTATGGCTACACCTTC.

This clone was recorded only once. The rearrangement joins TRBV9 to TRBJ1-6; D is undetermined. CDR1 is SGDLS and CDR2 is YYNGEE in the germline V gene. V lost 3 bases, J lost 14 bases, and 15 bases lay in between. The CDR3 runs to 13 residues. CDR3 bases: TGTGCCAGCAGCGAGCGGACGCGCGACACCCTCCACTTT. It yields the protein CASSERTRDTLHF.

V is TRBV5-1 and J is TRBJ2-2, with TRBD2 matching over 11 bases. Germline-derived CDR1 and CDR2 are SGHRS and YFSETQ. CDR3 size: 17 residues. V was clipped by 0 bases and J by 4 bases; unmatched bases: 5. CDR3 sequence reads: CASSLVSGLAATGELFF. The CDR3 region has the DNA TGCGCCAGCAGCTTGGTGTCGGGACTAGCGGCCACCGGGGAGCTGTTTTTT.

The rearrangement joins TRBV11-2 to TRBJ2-6; 10 nucleotides line up with TRBD1. From germline, CDR1 is SGHAT and CDR2 FQNNGV. This CDR3 has 19 amino acids. J was trimmed by 0 bases and V by 2 bases; bases with no gene match: 7. The CDR3 nucleotides are TGTGCCAGCAGCTTAACTCGGACAGGGGGTAGCTCTGGGGCCAACGTCCTGACTTTC. It translates to CASSLTRTGGSSGANVLTF.

CDR3 residues: CVSGQGYGYTF. The CDR3 bases are TGTGTATCAGGACAGGGCTATGGCTACACCTTC. The chain links TRBV19 to TRBJ1-2, with 8 bases lining up with TRBD1. This CDR3 spans 11 amino acids. Germline CDR1 LNHDA, CDR2 SQIVND (reference sequence).

The chain uses TRBV7-9 and TRBJ1-1; 11 nucleotides line up with TRBD1. Germline V lookup: CDR1 SEHNR, CDR2 FQNEAQ (reference sequence). This CDR3 region has 16 residues. The trim removed 5 bases at V and 1 base at J, leaving 6 bases unmatched. This chain's CDR3 is CASSPGTGGRNTEAFF. CDR3 coding DNA: TGTGCCAGCAGCCCAGGGACAGGGGGGCGGAACACTGAAGCTTTCTTT.

The chain employs TRBV7-2 and TRBJ2-7, with 12 bases lining up with TRBD2. V lost 1 base, J lost 1 base, and 2 bases stayed unmatched. This CDR3 is 16 amino acids long. Germline CDR1 is SGHTA and CDR2 is FQGNSA. CDR3 sequence (DNA): TGTGCCAGCAGCTTAGAAGGACTAGCGGGATCCTACGAGCAGTACTTC. This sequence encodes CASSLEGLAGSYEQYF. The whole variable domain, remainder taken from reference TRBV7-2 and TRBJ2-7, is GAGVSQSPSNKVTEKGKDVELRCDPISGHTALYWYRQSLGQGLEFLIYFQGNSAPDKSGLPSDRFSAERTGGSVSTLTIQRTQQEDSAVYLCASSLEGLAGSYEQYFGPGTRLTVT.

Comments on this clone: The junction does not match germline at one end; this may be a read error. V gene TRBV6-1 combines with J gene TRBJ1-2; D ambiguous. Germline V gene sequence: CDR1 MNHNS, CDR2 SASEGT. The CDR3 extends over 9 amino acids. The CDR3: CASSERYFF. The CDR3 nucleotides read TGTGCCAGCAGTGAACGGTATTTCTTC.

The rearrangement links TRBV7-9 to TRBJ2-1; TRBD1 agrees at 10 bases. Germline CDR1 is SEHNR and CDR2 is FQNEAQ (reference sequence). Losses at the gene ends were 6 bases for V and 8 bases for J; bases not matched to a gene: 13. This CDR3 region has 16 residues. The CDR3 loop reads CASRQTPGQGTHEQFF. DNA for the CDR3: TGTGCCAGCAGACAGACACCGGGACAGGGGACCCATGAGCAGTTCTTC.